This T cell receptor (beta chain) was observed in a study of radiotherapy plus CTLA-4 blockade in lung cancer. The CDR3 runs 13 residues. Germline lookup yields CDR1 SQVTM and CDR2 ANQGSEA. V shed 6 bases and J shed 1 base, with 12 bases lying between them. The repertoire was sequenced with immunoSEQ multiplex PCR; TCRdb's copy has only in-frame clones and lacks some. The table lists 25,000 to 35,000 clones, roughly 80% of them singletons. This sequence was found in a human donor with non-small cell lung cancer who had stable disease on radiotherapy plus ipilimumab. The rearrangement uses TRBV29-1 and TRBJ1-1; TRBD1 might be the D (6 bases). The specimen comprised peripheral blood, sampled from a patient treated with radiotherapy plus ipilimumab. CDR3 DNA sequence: TGCAGCGTGACGGACAGTTCGAACACTGAAGCTTTCTTT. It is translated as CSVTDSSNTEAFF. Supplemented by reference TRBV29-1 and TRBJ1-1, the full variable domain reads SAVISQKPSRDICQRGTSLTIQCQVDSQVTMMFWYRQQPGQSLTLIATANQGSEATYESGFVIDKFPISRPNLTFSTLTVSNMSPEDSSIYLCSVTDSSNTEAFFGQGTRLTVV.